Following are 5 T cell receptor beta chains from one sample sequenced in a study of blood T cell repertoires in COVID-19 (dated by TCRdb to the early 2020s). The library came from the immunoSEQ multiplex PCR assay. The immuneACCESS repertoire file appears here via TCRdb, limited to in-frame rearrangements. These files lack a portion of the clones; in checked studies, under half of the deficit traces to unresolved V genes, and the cause of the others is not known. Counted in this sample were some 210,000 clones; nearly 90% of them appeared once. The leading ten clones occupy around 5.9% of the sample. Sequencing input: peripheral blood. The receptors stem from a woman between 40 and 50 years old who had recovered from COVID-19.

The chain recombines TRBV10-3 with TRBJ2-7; unclear D gene. The CDR3 is made up of 13 amino acids. V was shortened by 3 bases and J by 2 bases, with 8 bases between the two germline ends. Per germline, CDR1 ENHRY and CDR2 SYGVKD. CDR3 loop: CAISDSQTYEQYF. CDR3 sequence (DNA): TGTGCCATCAGTGATTCCCAAACCTACGAGCAGTACTTC.

The V call is TRBV23-1, the J call TRBJ1-2; a weak D match, TRBD1 (5 bases). TRBV23-1 is designated an ORF whose function remains uncertain. The V and J ends lost 8 bases and 8 bases respectively, with 15 bases between them. The CDR3 is 12 amino acids. CDR3 sequence: CASDPDSNGYTF. CDR3 nucleotides: TGCGCCAGCGATCCAGACAGTAACGGCTACACCTTC.

V is TRBV11-1 and J is TRBJ1-2; tentative D call: TRBD1 (6 bases). V gave up 5 bases and J gave up 4 bases, with 17 bases separating them. This CDR3 has 15 amino acids. Germline CDR1 SGHAT, CDR2 FQDESV (reference sequence). The CDR3 DNA follows: TGTGCCAGCAGCCGGTACAGGGAACAAGGCTATGGCTACACCTTC. This encodes CASSRYREQGYGYTF.

The chain combines TRBV2 with TRBJ1-3; 7 bases agree with TRBD1. V shed 2 bases, J shed 4 bases, and the junction held 8 bases outside the gene matches. Germline CDR1 reads SNHLY; CDR2 reads FYNNEI. This CDR3 contains 16 residues. CDR3 nucleotides: TGTGCCAGCAGTGAACGGCCTGACAGGGCCGGAAACACCATATATTTT. It encodes CASSERPDRAGNTIYF.

Here the CDR3 DNA reads TGTGCCAGCAACCAGGAAGGAGGGTATCAGCCCCAGCATTTT. This gives the protein CASNQEGGYQPQHF. The chain has TRBV9 and TRBJ1-5; D gene unclear. In germline, CDR1 is SGDLS, CDR2 YYNGEE. This CDR3 is built from 14 residues. V was pared by 6 bases and J by 5 bases, with 15 bases between.